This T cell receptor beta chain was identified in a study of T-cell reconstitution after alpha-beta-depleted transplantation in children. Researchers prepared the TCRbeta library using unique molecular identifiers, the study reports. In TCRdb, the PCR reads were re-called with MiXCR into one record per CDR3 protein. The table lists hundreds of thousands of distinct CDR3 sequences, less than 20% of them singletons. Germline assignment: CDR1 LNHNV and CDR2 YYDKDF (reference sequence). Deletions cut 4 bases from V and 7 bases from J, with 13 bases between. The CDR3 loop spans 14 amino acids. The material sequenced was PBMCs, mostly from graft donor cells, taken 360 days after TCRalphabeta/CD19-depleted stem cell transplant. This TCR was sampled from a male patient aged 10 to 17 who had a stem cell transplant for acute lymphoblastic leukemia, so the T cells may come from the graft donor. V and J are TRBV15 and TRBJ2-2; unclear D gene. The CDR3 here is CATSITRRNGELFF. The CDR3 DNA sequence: TGTGCCACCAGCATCACGAGACGGAACGGGGAGCTGTTTTTT.